This T cell receptor beta chain was documented in a study of shared clonotypes between healthy human individuals. On the study more broadly: CD4 naive cells filled three plates per donor, CD4 memory three, CD8 naive two and CD8 memory one.

CDR3 length: 15 amino acids. The germline V gene has CDR1 SGHNT and CDR2 YENEEA. V dropped 5 bases and J dropped 2; count of bases not matched to a gene: 5. The study's findings and limits: Non-shared clonotypes displayed generation probabilities falling below those of clonotypes present in all four donors.

Each donor was a Caucasian adult residing in Nashville, Tennessee. Note on this clone: Antigen unknown.

Each sorted subset replicate got 200 ng genomic DNA, around 29,000 genomes. Measured with immunoSEQ multiplex PCR; TCRdb has only the in-frame clones, and not every one. This sample yields 2,500,000 or so clones, of which roughly 92% are seen a single time; 0.37% belongs to the top ten. Sequenced sample: naive CD4+ T cells from PBMCs. The subset denotes: CD45RA+ positively selected. This TCR was recovered from a man aged 18 to 30 in good health. Some clones in this sample may be carry-over from other donors' samples. The chain couples TRBV11-3 to TRBJ2-3; 9 bases are a match to TRBD1. Written as DNA, the CDR3 is TGTGCCAGCAGCAAACAGGGGGCCCCCACAGATACGCAGTATTTT. Amino acids: CASSKQGAPTDTQYF.